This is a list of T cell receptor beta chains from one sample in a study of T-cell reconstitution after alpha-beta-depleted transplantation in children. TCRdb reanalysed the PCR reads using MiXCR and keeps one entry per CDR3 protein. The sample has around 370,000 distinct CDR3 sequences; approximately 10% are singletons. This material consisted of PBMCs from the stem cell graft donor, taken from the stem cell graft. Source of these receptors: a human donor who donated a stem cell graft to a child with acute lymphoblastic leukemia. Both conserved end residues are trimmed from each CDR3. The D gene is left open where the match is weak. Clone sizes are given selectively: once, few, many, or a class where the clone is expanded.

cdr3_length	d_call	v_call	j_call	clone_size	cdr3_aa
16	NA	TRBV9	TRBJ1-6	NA	ASSGMWDGGSYNSPLH
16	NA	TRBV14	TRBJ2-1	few	ASSHTLRRRVSYNEQF
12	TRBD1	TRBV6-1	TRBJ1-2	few	ASSPDRVLYGYT
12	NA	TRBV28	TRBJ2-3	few	ASNTRTYTDTQY
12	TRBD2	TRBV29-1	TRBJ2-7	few	SASGSSGIDEQY
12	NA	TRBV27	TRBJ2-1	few	ASSLGAGRNEQF
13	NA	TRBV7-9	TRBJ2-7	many	ASSLAGASSYEQY
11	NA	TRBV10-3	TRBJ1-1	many	AISELINTEAF
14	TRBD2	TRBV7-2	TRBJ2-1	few	ASSLGLAGGDNEQF
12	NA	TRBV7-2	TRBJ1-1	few	ASSESRGVTEAF
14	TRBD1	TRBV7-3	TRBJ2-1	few	ASSPNDRGMDNEQF
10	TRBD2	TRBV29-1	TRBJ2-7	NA	SAGGRAYEQY
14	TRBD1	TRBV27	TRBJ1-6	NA	ASSFSIGQGRSPLH
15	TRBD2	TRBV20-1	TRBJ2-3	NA	SARDLFRLALTDTQY
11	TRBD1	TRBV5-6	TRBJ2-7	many	ASSSTGAYEQY
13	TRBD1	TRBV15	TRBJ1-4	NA	ATSRETGGREKLF
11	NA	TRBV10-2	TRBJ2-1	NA	ASRGLASNEQF
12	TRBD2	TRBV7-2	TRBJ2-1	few	ATSPGLADNEQF
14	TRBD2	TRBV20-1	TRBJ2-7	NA	SARGLAGGPIYEQY
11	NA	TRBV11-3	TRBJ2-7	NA	ASSQHGGREQY
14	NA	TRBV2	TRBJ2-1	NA	ASSEAEGFPYNEQF
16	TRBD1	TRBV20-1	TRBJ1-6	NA	SARGTGGWLSYNSPLH
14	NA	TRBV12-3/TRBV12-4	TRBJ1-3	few	ASSPRGSSGGNTIY
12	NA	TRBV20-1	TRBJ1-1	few	SARETAMNTEAF
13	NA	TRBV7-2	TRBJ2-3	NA	ASSGPPGATDTQY
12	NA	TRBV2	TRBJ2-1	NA	ASSEIRGGDEQF
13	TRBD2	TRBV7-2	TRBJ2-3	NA	ASTRLAGVVDTQY
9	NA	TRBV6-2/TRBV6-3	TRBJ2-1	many	ASSYSNEQF
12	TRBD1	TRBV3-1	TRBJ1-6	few	ASSQVAGGSPLH
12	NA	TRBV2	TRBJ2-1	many	ASSEGRAYNEQF
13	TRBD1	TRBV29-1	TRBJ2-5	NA	SVDQGQGVGETQY
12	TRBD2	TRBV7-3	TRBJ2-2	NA	ASSPGTSVGELF
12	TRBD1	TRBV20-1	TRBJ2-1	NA	SASGDRAYNEQF
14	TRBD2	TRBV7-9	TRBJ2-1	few	ASSPQLAGPYNEQF
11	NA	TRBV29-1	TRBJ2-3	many	SVEASRTDTQY
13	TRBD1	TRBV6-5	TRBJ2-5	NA	ASSSRTGRVGAQY